Below are 16 T cell receptor beta chains sequenced from a single sample in a study of early T cells in non-severe SARS-CoV-2 infection. TCRdb passed the 5' RACE reads through MiXCR, listing each CDR3 protein once. The sample includes tens of thousands of distinct CDR3 sequences, roughly 6.5% of them seen just once. The material sequenced was whole blood, taken at baseline. The receptors derive from an adult who was a healthcare worker with PCR-confirmed SARS-CoV-2 infection or an uninfected control (not recorded which).

This clonotype was found many times. This rearrangement joins TRBV25-1 to TRBJ2-7; D gene ambiguous. The V and J ends lost 1 base and 2 bases respectively, with 9 bases between them. The CDR3 runs to 14 residues. CDR1 MGHDK and CDR2 SYGVNS come from the germline V gene. The CDR3 DNA follows: TGTGCCAGCAGTGAATTTCAGGATACCTACGAGCAGTACTTC. Its translation is CASSEFQDTYEQYF.

The chain carries TRBV7-9 and TRBJ2-3; D not certain. This CDR3 is built from 17 residues. Between the trimmed V and J ends, which lost 5 bases and 0 bases, there was a span of 18 bases. Germline values: CDR1 SEHNR, CDR2 FQNEAQ (reference sequence). The chain's CDR3 is CASSRLASHSSTDTQYF. The CDR3 bases are TGTGCCAGCAGCCGCCTCGCCTCACATAGCAGCACAGATACGCAGTATTTT.

This chain uses TRBV7-8 with TRBJ2-7; possible D gene TRBD1, 5 bases. The germline CDR1 and CDR2 sequences are SGHVS and FQNEAQ. The CDR3 runs 15 residues. Trimming removed 0 bases at V and 5 bases at J, with 14 bases between. This CDR3 is CASSLAPGFYDEQYF. The DNA for the CDR3 is TGTGCCAGCAGCTTAGCACCAGGGTTCTACGACGAGCAGTACTTC.

This clonotype was seen ten or more times. This chain connects TRBV12-3 or TRBV12-4 to TRBJ1-3; D is uncertain. This CDR3 has 15 residues. V was trimmed by 7 bases and J by 2 bases, leaving 15 bases between them. CDR3 coding DNA: TGTGCCAGCACCCCCTCAACGGGGACTGGAAACACCATATATTTT. Translation gives CASTPSTGTGNTIYF.

Ten or more counts support this clonotype. This chain connects TRBV11-2 to TRBJ2-5; TRBD2 might be the D (5 bases). Trimming took 4 bases from V and 3 from J, leaving 9 bases between them. This CDR3 has 13 amino acids. CDR1 and CDR2 from the germline V gene are SGHAT and FQNNGV. DNA of the CDR3: TGTGCCAGCAGCTCTCGGGGAGAAGAGACCCAGTACTTC. Protein: CASSSRGEETQYF.

This clonotype was seen a single time. A much more abundant neighbour one base away suggests this may be a read error. The chain employs TRBV10-2 and TRBJ2-7; 9 nucleotides align to TRBD1. The CDR3 sequence is 13 residues long. Germline V gene lookup returns CDR1 WSHSY and CDR2 SAAADI. The CDR3, as DNA: TGCGCCACCTGGACAGGGGACTACTACGAGCTGTACTTC. Encoded protein: CATWTGDYYELYF.

This chain connects TRBV20-1 to TRBJ2-7; no firm D call. The CDR3 covers 13 residues. Germline V lookup: CDR1 DFQATT, CDR2 SNEGSKA (reference sequence). Between the trimmed V and J ends, which lost 1 base and 3 bases, there was a span of 10 bases. CDR3 coding DNA: TGCAGTGCTAGAGGGGCAGCAGACTACGAGCAGTACTTC. This encodes CSARGAADYEQYF.

The table lists this clonotype with a few counts. The chain links TRBV5-1 to TRBJ2-7, with 9 bases fitting TRBD1. Looked up from germline, CDR1 is SGHRS and CDR2 is YFSETQ. The CDR3 extends over 15 amino acids. After removal of 3 bases from V and 0 bases from J, the junction contained 4 bases not matched to a gene. The CDR3 sequence: CASSWGQGSSYEQYF. The CDR3 region has the DNA TGCGCCAGCAGCTGGGGACAGGGTTCCTCCTACGAGCAGTACTTC.

This clonotype was counted at least ten times. The chain links TRBV20-1 to TRBJ1-2; maybe TRBD1 (5 bases). This CDR3 has 13 residues. CDR1 is DFQATT and CDR2 is SNEGSKA in the germline V gene (reference sequence). Trimming removed 2 bases from V and 4 bases from J, with 11 bases in between. The CDR3 sequence: CSARPWGSYGYTF. The CDR3 nucleotides are TGCAGTGCTAGACCTTGGGGGAGCTATGGCTACACCTTC.

This clonotype has at least ten counts. V gene TRBV19 combines with J gene TRBJ2-4; perhaps D is TRBD1 or TRBD2 (6 bases each). The germline V and J ends were trimmed by 9 bases and 5 bases, with 26 bases remaining between them. The germline CDR1 and CDR2 sequences are LNHDA and SQIVND (reference sequence). The CDR3 runs to 17 residues. The DNA of the CDR3 is TGTGCCAGCCTAAAGAGGGGGGTGACGGGGGCCGAAAACATTCAGTACTTC. Its translation: CASLKRGVTGAENIQYF.

This clonotype occurred a few times. The CDR3 nucleotides read TGTGCCAGCAAGTATCCGGGCAGCCAAGAGACCCAGTACTTC. Its translation: CASKYPGSQETQYF. The V gene is TRBV28, the J gene TRBJ2-5; D remains ambiguous. Germline V gene data show CDR1 as MDHEN and CDR2 as SYDVKM. CDR3 size: 14 residues. Trimming took 7 bases from V and 1 from J, leaving 13 bases between them.

With regard to this clonotype: This likely comes from a read error, as the CDR3 has no conserved phenylalanine or tryptophan at its end. J is TRBJ2-1 and V is TRBV9, with a possible D match to TRBD2 (5 bases). V was clipped by 4 bases and J by 3 bases, with 8 bases between them. This CDR3 spans 13 amino acids. Germline V CDR1 and CDR2: SGDLS, YYNGEE. CDR3 loop: CASSPAGYNEQFL. As DNA, the CDR3 is TGTGCCAGCAGCCCCGCGGGCTACAATGAGCAGTTCTTA.

This clonotype was observed many times. CDR3 DNA: TGTGCCAGCAGTGGCGAGGTGGGATGGAATCAGCCCCAGCATTTT. As protein: CASSGEVGWNQPQHF. The chain employs TRBV6-2 or TRBV6-3 and TRBJ1-5; no definite D call. This CDR3 has 15 amino acids. Trimming shortened V by 5 bases and J by 4 bases, and 15 bases separated the two germline ends. CDR1 is MNHEY, CDR2 SVGEGT, per germline.

This chain uses TRBV11-2 with TRBJ2-3; maybe TRBD1 (5 bases). Germline assignment: CDR1 SGHAT and CDR2 FQNNGV. This CDR3 comprises 14 residues. V lost 1 base to trimming and J lost 4 bases, with 9 bases between them. CDR3 coding DNA: TGTGCCAGCAGCTTAGTGGCAGGGCCAGATACGCAGTATTTT. As protein: CASSLVAGPDTQYF.

This clonotype was observed a handful of times. This chain connects TRBV7-2 to TRBJ2-3; unclear D gene. The CDR3 runs 13 residues. Germline CDR1 and CDR2: SGHTA and FQGNSA. V was clipped by 5 bases and J by 10 bases, with 16 bases between them. The CDR3 here is CASSPDRAYAQYF. In DNA, the CDR3 is TGTGCCAGCAGCCCCGATCGGGCCTACGCGCAGTATTTT.

This clonotype has more than one count but fewer than ten. J is TRBJ2-5 and V is TRBV3-1, with no clear D. V dropped 3 bases and J dropped 3 bases, with 8 bases sitting between them. This CDR3 is built from 13 residues. The germline V gene encodes CDR1 LGHDT and CDR2 YNNKEL (reference sequence). CDR3 sequence (DNA): TGTGCCAGCAGCCAGAGGTGGGAAGAGACCCAGTACTTC. Translating it yields CASSQRWEETQYF.